The 15 T cell receptor beta chains below were found in one sample sequenced in a study of T cells after yellow fever vaccination. TCRdb reprocessed the 5' RACE reads with MiXCR, giving one entry per CDR3 protein. The repertoire has 300,000 to 350,000 distinct CDR3 sequences, roughly 7.5% of them found once; the top ten carry approximately 18%. The source material was PBMCs, sampled about 41 days after the first yellow fever vaccination. These TCRs come from a man between 18 and 29 years old who received the YFV17D yellow fever vaccine.

The sample holds a few counts of this clonotype. The gene calls are TRBV7-3 and TRBJ2-5; 7 bases map to TRBD2. Germline V gene sequence: CDR1 SGHTA, CDR2 FQGTGA. This CDR3 contains 13 residues. J lost 9 bases, V lost 2 bases, and 6 bases had no gene match. The CDR3: CASSLASGGAQYF. CDR3 DNA sequence: TGTGCCAGCAGCTTAGCTAGCGGAGGGGCCCAGTACTTC.

This clonotype showed up just a few times. This sequence joins TRBV20-1 and TRBJ2-1; 8 nucleotides align to TRBD2. Germline assignment: CDR1 DFQATT and CDR2 SNEGSKA (reference sequence). The V segment lost 3 bases and the J segment 9 bases; nucleotides outside the gene matches: 10. CDR3 length equals 14 residues. The CDR3 loop reads CSARGTRSLGEQFF. CDR3 nucleotide sequence: TGCAGTGCTAGGGGGACTAGATCTCTCGGTGAGCAGTTCTTC.

This clonotype was detected only a few times. The junction departs from germline at one end; a sequencing error may be responsible. The chain recombines TRBV5-4 with TRBJ2-1; TRBD1 matches 8 bases. CDR3 size: 16 residues. Germline CDR1 reads SGHNT; CDR2 reads YYREEE (reference sequence). In nucleotides, the CDR3 is TGTGCCAGCAGGTTGGACAGGGTTTTGTCCTACAATGAGCAGTTCTTC. Protein sequence: CASRLDRVLSYNEQFF. The full variable domain, rest sourced from reference TRBV5-4 and TRBJ2-1, is ETGVTQSPTHLIKTRGQQVTLRCSSQSGHNTVSWYQQALGQGPQFIFQYYREEENGRGNFPPRFSGLQFPNYSSELNVNALELDDSALYLCASRLDRVLSYNEQFFGPGTRLTVL.

In this sample, this clonotype turned up many times. The V gene is TRBV5-1, the J gene TRBJ1-4; the D is unclear. CDR3 size: 12 residues. CDR1 is SGHRS and CDR2 is YFSETQ in the germline V gene. V was pared by 0 bases and J by 8 bases, with 5 bases between. DNA for the CDR3: TGCGCCAGCAGCTTGGTACGAGAAAAACTGTTTTTT. It codes for CASSLVREKLFF. Supplemented by reference TRBV5-1 and TRBJ1-4, the full variable domain reads KAGVTQTPRYLIKTRGQQVTLSCSPISGHRSVSWYQQTPGQGLQFLFEYFSETQRNKGNFPGRFSGRQFSNSRSEMNVSTLELGDSALYLCASSLVREKLFFGSGTQLSVL.

This clonotype was seen a few times. The chain combines TRBV5-1 with TRBJ2-2; TRBD2 matches at 8 bases. Germline trimming cut 0 bases from V and 3 bases from J; bases unmatched to any gene: 7. Germline V gene sequence: CDR1 SGHRS, CDR2 YFSETQ. The CDR3 runs to 17 residues. The CDR3 is CASSLALSGVHTGELFF. For the CDR3, the DNA is TGCGCCAGCAGCTTGGCCCTTAGCGGGGTGCACACCGGGGAGCTGTTTTTT.

This clonotype was counted ten times or more. The gene calls are TRBV5-1 and TRBJ2-5, with D perhaps assigned TRBD1 or TRBD2 (5 bases each). Germline-derived CDR1 and CDR2 are SGHRS and YFSETQ. This CDR3 region has 13 residues. The V end was cut by 0 bases, the J end by 3 bases, with 6 bases between. CDR3 bases: TGCGCCAGCAGCTTGGGAGGGGAAGAGACCCAGTACTTC. Encoded protein: CASSLGGEETQYF.

This clonotype was detected a few times. The rearrangement uses TRBV4-3 and TRBJ2-2, with D perhaps matching TRBD2 (5 bases). The CDR3 has 15 amino acids. The germline V and J ends were trimmed by 1 base and 2 bases, with 8 bases remaining between them. In germline, CDR1 is LGHNA, CDR2 YSLEER. CDR3 DNA sequence: TGCGCCAGCAGCCAAGGGGAGCGCAACACCGGGGAGCTGTTTTTT. This translates into CASSQGERNTGELFF.

This clonotype was seen more than once but under ten times. The chain uses TRBV5-1 and TRBJ1-2; D may be TRBD1 (6 bases). Trimming removed 0 bases at V and 8 bases at J, with 14 bases between. CDR1 and CDR2 (germline): SGHRS, YFSETQ. This CDR3 comprises 14 residues. Written as DNA, the CDR3 is TGCGCCAGCAGCTTGGCCGAGGGGGTCGACGGCTACACCTTC. It specifies CASSLAEGVDGYTF.

In its sample, this clonotype was seen a few times. This sequence joins TRBV5-6 and TRBJ1-2; D is unresolved. Trimming removed 7 bases at V and 2 bases at J, with 9 bases between. The CDR3 sequence is 12 residues long. Germline CDR1 and CDR2: SGHDT and YYEEEE. The chain's CDR3 is CASSNGNYGYTF. The CDR3, as DNA: TGTGCCAGCTCTAACGGGAACTATGGCTACACCTTC.

This clonotype was counted between two and nine times. The CDR3 DNA reads TGCAGCGTGAAGGAGGTCGGGGATGAGCAGTTCTTC. Its translation: CSVKEVGDEQFF. The gene calls are TRBV29-1 and TRBJ2-1; maybe TRBD2 (5 bases). Trimming left V 6 bases short and J 8 bases short, with 14 bases between. The length of the CDR3 is 12 residues. The germline CDR1 and CDR2 sequences are SQVTM and ANQGSEA.

This clonotype was recorded a few times. J is TRBJ2-2 and V is TRBV14; TRBD2 matches at 8 bases. The trim removed 2 bases at V and 3 bases at J, leaving 11 bases unmatched. Germline-derived CDR1 and CDR2 are SGHDN and FVKESK. The CDR3 is 18 amino acids. CDR3 amino acids: CASSQHPGQAGDTGELFF. The DNA for the CDR3 is TGTGCCAGCAGCCAACACCCAGGCCAAGCGGGGGACACCGGGGAGCTGTTTTTT.

This clonotype was observed a few times. J is TRBJ1-5 and V is TRBV6-1; D not resolved. Germline CDR1 reads MNHNS; CDR2 reads SASEGT. This CDR3 comprises 13 residues. Trimming shortened V by 5 bases and J by 4 bases, and 9 bases separated the two germline ends. As DNA, the CDR3 is TGTGCCAGCAGTCGGACCTCTAATCAGCCCCAGCATTTT. As protein: CASSRTSNQPQHF.

J is TRBJ2-1 and V is TRBV28; D is possibly TRBD1 (7 bases). The CDR3 is 12 amino acids. The V end was cut by 6 bases, the J end by 8 bases, with 11 bases between. Germline V gene data show CDR1 as MDHEN and CDR2 as SYDVKM. The DNA of the CDR3 is TGTGCCAGCAGCGGGGGACAGTATGAGCAGTTCTTC. The encoded protein is CASSGGQYEQFF.

The rearrangement uses TRBV5-1 and TRBJ2-1; D might be TRBD1 (6 bases). Germline CDR1 is SGHRS and CDR2 is YFSETQ. The CDR3 is 15 amino acids. V lost 4 bases to trimming and J lost 4 bases, with 15 bases between them. The CDR3 DNA reads TGCGCCAGCAGCCCCGCGAGGGGGTCATACAATGAGCAGTTCTTC. Its translation is CASSPARGSYNEQFF.

This clonotype has only a few counts. This chain uses TRBV5-1 with TRBJ2-1, with TRBD2 matching 13 bases. CDR3 length equals 14 residues. V trimming: 3 bases; J trimming: 10 bases; junction bases outside the gene matches: 4. Germline V lookup: CDR1 SGHRS, CDR2 YFSETQ. The CDR3 spells CASSWTSGGPEQFF. The CDR3 region has the DNA TGCGCCAGCAGCTGGACTAGCGGGGGCCCCGAGCAGTTCTTC.